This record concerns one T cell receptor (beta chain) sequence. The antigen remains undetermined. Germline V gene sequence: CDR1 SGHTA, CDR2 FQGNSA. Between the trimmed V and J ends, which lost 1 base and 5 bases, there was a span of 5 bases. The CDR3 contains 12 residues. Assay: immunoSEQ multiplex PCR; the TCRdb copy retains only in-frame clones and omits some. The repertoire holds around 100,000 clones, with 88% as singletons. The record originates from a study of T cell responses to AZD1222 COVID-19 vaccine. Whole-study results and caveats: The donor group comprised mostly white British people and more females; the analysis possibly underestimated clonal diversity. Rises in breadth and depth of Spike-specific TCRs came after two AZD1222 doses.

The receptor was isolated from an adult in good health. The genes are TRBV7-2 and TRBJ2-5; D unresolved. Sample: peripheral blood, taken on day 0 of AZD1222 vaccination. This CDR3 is CASSLERETQYF. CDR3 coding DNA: TGTGCCAGCAGCTTAGAGAGGGAGACCCAGTACTTC.